This is a list of T cell receptor beta chains from one sample in a study of cytomegalovirus exposure and HLA in healthy donors. The data were produced by immunoSEQ multiplex PCR, yet TCRdb's version contains in-frame clones alone and is incomplete. The data contain 60,000 to 75,000 clones, around 76% of them seen just once; the ten biggest clones take up roughly 20%. The sample consisted of PBMCs. Receptors originate from a woman aged 25 to 39 in good health and CMV-seropositive. Both conserved end residues are part of each CDR3. The D gene is left open where the match is weak. Clone size is stated in some rows and not others, as once, few, many or a class when expanded.

size	J	V	D	CDR3	DNA
once	TRBJ2-7	TRBV4-1	.	CASSHPKQGADYEQYF	TGCGCCAGCAGCCACCCGAAACAAGGGGCCGACTACGAGCAGTACTTC
.	TRBJ2-7	TRBV25-1	.	CASSETASSYEQYF	TGTGCCAGCAGTGAGACAGCGAGCTCCTACGAGCAGTACTTC
.	TRBJ2-5	TRBV18	.	CASSPLLGAGETQYF	TGTGCCAGCTCACCACTGCTGGGGGCTGGAGAGACCCAGTACTTC
.	TRBJ2-3	TRBV1	.	CTSSQDKDSSDTDTQYF	TGCACCAGCAGCCAAGATAAGGATAGTAGCGACACAGATACGCAGTATTTT
few	TRBJ1-1	TRBV6-5	.	CASSYSTVTKAFF	TGTGCCAGCAGTTACTCGACAGTAACCAAGGCTTTCTTT
.	TRBJ1-1	TRBV30	TRBD1	CAWSVAGRGEREAFF	TGTGCCTGGAGTGTAGCCGGCAGGGGGGAACGGGAAGCTTTCTTT
few	TRBJ1-4	TRBV5-6	.	CASSLQGIPVKLFF	TGTGCCAGCAGCTTGCAGGGGATTCCGGTAAAACTGTTTTTT
.	TRBJ2-6	TRBV4-3	TRBD2	CASSLIPTSGRSSGANVLTF	TGCGCCAGCAGCCTCATTCCCACTAGCGGGAGGTCCTCTGGGGCCAACGTCCTGACTTTC
once	TRBJ2-5	TRBV7-2	TRBD2	CASSAGTSGGWETQYF	TGTGCCAGCAGCGCCGGGACTAGCGGGGGGTGGGAGACCCAGTACTTC
few	TRBJ1-1	TRBV6-5	TRBD1	CASSPDRATEAFF	TGTGCCAGCAGCCCCGACAGGGCGACTGAAGCTTTCTTT
.	TRBJ2-7	TRBV9	.	CASSISFEGYEQYF	TGTGCCAGCAGCATCAGCTTCGAGGGCTACGAGCAGTACTTC
.	TRBJ2-1	TRBV10-3	TRBD2	CAILAGWGEQFF	TGTGCCATTTTAGCGGGATGGGGTGAGCAGTTCTTC
.	TRBJ2-3	TRBV5-4	.	CASTTRTVSTDTQYF	TGTGCCAGCACCACCAGGACAGTTAGCACAGATACGCAGTATTTT
few	TRBJ2-1	TRBV28	TRBD1	CASSLGGQGADEQFF	TGTGCCAGCAGTTTAGGGGGACAGGGGGCTGATGAGCAGTTCTTC
once	TRBJ1-2	TRBV28	.	CASTPRDYGYTF	TGTGCCAGTACCCCGAGGGACTATGGCTACACCTTC
.	TRBJ2-7	TRBV28	.	CASEQSTYEQYF	TGTGCCAGTGAACAGAGTACCTACGAGCAGTACTTC
.	TRBJ2-5	TRBV12-5	TRBD1	CASALDREFQTQYF	TGTGCTAGTGCCCTGGACAGGGAGTTTCAGACCCAGTACTTC
.	TRBJ1-5	TRBV19	TRBD1	CASTGTGSQPQHF	TGTGCCAGTACCGGGACAGGGAGCCAGCCCCAGCATTTT
.	TRBJ1-2	TRBV30	.	CAWSRGKGRYTF	TGTGCCTGGAGCCGGGGTAAAGGGCGCTACACCTTC
.	TRBJ2-3	TRBV5-6	TRBD2	CASSSLGTSSRDTQYF	TGTGCCAGCAGCTCCCTTGGGACTAGCTCTCGGGATACGCAGTATTTT
.	TRBJ2-6	TRBV6-1	.	CASSAGDIRANVLTF	TGTGCCAGCAGTGCAGGTGATATTCGGGCCAACGTCCTGACTTTC
.	TRBJ1-1	TRBV7-2	.	CASSFGVAEAFF	TGTGCCAGCAGCTTCGGGGTTGCTGAAGCTTTCTTT
.	TRBJ2-3	TRBV10-3	TRBD1	CAISESQGAGSDTQYF	TGTGCCATCAGTGAGTCGCAGGGGGCAGGCTCAGATACGCAGTATTTT
.	TRBJ1-4	TRBV6-5	TRBD1	CASSPLQGVNEKLFF	TGTGCCAGCAGTCCCCTCCAGGGGGTCAATGAAAAACTGTTTTTT
.	TRBJ2-7	TRBV28	TRBD2	CASTSSTAGAREQYF	TGCGCCAGCACCTCATCCACGGCGGGAGCGAGGGAGCAGTACTTC
.	TRBJ1-2	TRBV6-5	.	CASSAGFSYYGYTF	TGTGCCAGCAGCGCAGGGTTTAGTTACTATGGCTACACCTTC
few	TRBJ1-1	TRBV14	.	CASSPRAGGNTEAFF	TGTGCCAGCAGCCCAAGGGCCGGGGGGAACACTGAAGCTTTCTTT
.	TRBJ1-5	TRBV7-8	.	CASSLEASNSNQPQHF	TGTGCCAGCAGCTTAGAAGCCTCTAATAGCAATCAGCCCCAGCATTTT
.	TRBJ1-1	TRBV25-1	TRBD1	CASSAPVGQGETFF	TGTGCCAGCAGCGCCCCCGTGGGACAGGGTGAGACTTTCTTT
.	TRBJ1-2	TRBV4-3	TRBD1	CASSPWADRGDGYTF	TGCGCCAGCAGCCCTTGGGCGGACAGGGGAGATGGCTACACCTTC
.	TRBJ2-6	TRBV9	.	CASSSDRSSGANVLTF	TGTGCCAGCAGCAGCGATCGCAGCTCTGGGGCCAACGTCCTGACTTTC
.	TRBJ2-5	TRBV30	.	CAIGHGQETQYF	TGTGCGATAGGACACGGACAAGAGACCCAGTACTTC
.	TRBJ2-1	TRBV2	TRBD2	CASARWTSGKWSSYNEQFF	TGTGCCAGCGCTCGTTGGACTAGCGGGAAGTGGAGCTCCTACAATGAGCAGTTCTTC
.	TRBJ2-7	TRBV10-1	.	CASSESEVWEQYF	TGCGCCAGCAGTGAAAGTGAGGTTTGGGAGCAGTACTTC
few	TRBJ1-4	TRBV28	.	CASSSGVVEKLFF	TGTGCCAGCAGTTCAGGGGTCGTTGAAAAACTGTTTTTT
.	TRBJ2-5	TRBV14	.	CASSRGEETQYF	TGTGCCAGCAGCCGGGGAGAAGAGACCCAGTACTTC
.	TRBJ2-7	TRBV7-9	TRBD1	CASSMGQGVGEQYF	TGTGCCAGCAGCATGGGACAGGGAGTCGGCGAGCAGTACTTC
.	TRBJ1-1	TRBV5-1	.	CASSRDTGSEVTEAFF	TGCGCCAGCAGCCGGGACACCGGTTCGGAAGTCACTGAAGCTTTCTTT
few	TRBJ2-7	TRBV4-3	TRBD1	CASSQLGQSYEQYF	TGCGCCAGCAGCCAATTGGGACAGTCCTACGAGCAGTACTTC
.	TRBJ2-4	TRBV11-2	.	CASSNQGLYKNIQYF	TGTGCCAGCAGCAACCAGGGACTTTACAAAAACATTCAGTACTTC
.	TRBJ2-7	TRBV27	TRBD2	CASSPKYRGLLAGGYEQYF	TGTGCCAGCAGCCCAAAGTACAGGGGGCTACTAGCGGGAGGGTACGAGCAGTACTTC
.	TRBJ2-3	TRBV6-5	TRBD2	CASSYSRGLRGDTQYF	TGTGCCAGCAGTTACTCGCGGGGACTACGAGGAGATACGCAGTATTTT
.	TRBJ1-1	TRBV27	.	CASSLKGDREAFF	TGTGCCAGCAGCCTCAAAGGCGACAGGGAAGCTTTCTTT
.	TRBJ1-5	TRBV10-2	.	CASSVTGGNQPQHF	TGCGCCAGCAGTGTAACAGGCGGGAACCAGCCCCAGCATTTT
.	TRBJ1-2	TRBV20-1	.	CSANTGYGYTF	TGCAGTGCGAACACAGGGTACGGCTACACCTTC
.	TRBJ1-4	TRBV30	.	CAISGGSNEKLFF	TGTGCCATCTCGGGGGGCTCTAATGAAAAACTGTTTTTT
.	TRBJ1-4	TRBV18	TRBD1	CASSLQTGGVDEKLFF	TGTGCCAGCTCACTCCAGACAGGGGGCGTAGATGAAAAACTGTTTTTT
.	TRBJ1-2	TRBV5-4	TRBD1	CASSSLDRVLSNYGYTF	TGTGCCAGCAGCTCCCTGGACAGGGTTTTAAGTAACTATGGCTACACCTTC
once	TRBJ1-1	TRBV7-2	.	CASSETRNTEAFF	TGTGCCAGCAGCGAGACACGGAACACTGAAGCTTTCTTT
.	TRBJ1-2	TRBV28	TRBD1	CASRIDRGVYGYTF	TGTGCCAGCAGAATCGACAGGGGTGTCTATGGCTACACCTTC
.	TRBJ2-7	TRBV7-7	.	CASSLGLGSYEQYF	TGTGCTAGCAGCTTAGGTCTAGGCTCCTACGAGCAGTACTTC
.	TRBJ2-1	TRBV4-1	.	CASSQDRAYNEQFF	TGCGCCAGCAGCCAAGACAGGGCCTACAATGAGCAATTCTTC
.	TRBJ2-6	TRBV30	.	CAWSGGSGANVLTF	TGTGCCTGGAGTGGAGGCTCTGGGGCCAACGTCCTGACTTTC
.	TRBJ2-3	TRBV9	.	CASGRTSTDTQYF	TGTGCCAGCGGGAGGACTAGCACAGATACGCAGTATTTT
.	TRBJ1-1	TRBV6-5	.	CASSYLEGTEAFF	TGTGCCAGCAGTTACTTGGAGGGCACTGAAGCTTTCTTT